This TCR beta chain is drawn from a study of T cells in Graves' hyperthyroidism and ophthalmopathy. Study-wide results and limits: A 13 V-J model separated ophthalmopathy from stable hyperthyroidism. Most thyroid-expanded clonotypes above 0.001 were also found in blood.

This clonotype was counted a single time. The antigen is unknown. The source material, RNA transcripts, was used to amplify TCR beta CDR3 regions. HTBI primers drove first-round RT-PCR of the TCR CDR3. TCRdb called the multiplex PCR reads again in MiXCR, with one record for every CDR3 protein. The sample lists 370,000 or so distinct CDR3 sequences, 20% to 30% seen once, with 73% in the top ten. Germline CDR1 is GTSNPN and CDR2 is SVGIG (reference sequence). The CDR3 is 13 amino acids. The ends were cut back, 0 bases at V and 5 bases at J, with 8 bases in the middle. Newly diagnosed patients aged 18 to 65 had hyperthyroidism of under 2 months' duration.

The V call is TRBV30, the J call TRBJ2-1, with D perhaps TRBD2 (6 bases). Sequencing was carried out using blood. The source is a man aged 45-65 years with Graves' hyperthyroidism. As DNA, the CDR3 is TGTGCCTGGAGTGTGGGGGGAAACAATGAGCAGTTCTTC. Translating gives CAWSVGGNNEQFF.